This TCR beta chain stems from a study of T cells in Graves' hyperthyroidism and ophthalmopathy (dated by TCRdb to about 2019). Notes on the research overall: Peripheral blood samples were taken at initial diagnosis, before any treatment was given. A discovery cohort of 95 to 100 patients, 43 with Graves' ophthalmopathy and about 58 with stable Graves' hyperthyroidism, was used to find distinguishing TCR V-J signatures. Prospective prediction of ophthalmopathy was tested in an independent validation cohort consisting of 18 hyperthyroidism patients and 15 or so patients who later progressed to ophthalmopathy. The roughly 100 discovery patients were randomly split 7:3 into training and test sets. In addition, the study compared T-cell repertoires in thyroid tissue and in blood from 6 or 7 Graves' hyperthyroidism patients. Following sampling, methimazole starting at 30 mg daily was given to hyperthyroidism patients, and high-dose intravenous methylprednisolone was given to ophthalmopathy patients. The paper reports TCR Vbeta CDR3 sequencing of fewer than 150 peripheral blood samples: 43 ophthalmopathy, over 70 hyperthyroidism and around 17 progressor patients. Results and caveats for the whole study, not just this receptor: In validation, the model predicted progression to ophthalmopathy a median of around 6.5 months before onset, with over 60% sensitivity and 72.22% specificity. No statistical method was used to fix the sample size in advance, and group allocation was not hidden from the investigators. In cross-validation, a model built on a 13 V-J signature told ophthalmopathy apart from stable hyperthyroidism with under 90% sensitivity and around 81% specificity, and in testing the same model reached 80%/75%. Most expanded thyroid clonotypes (frequency above 0.001) were also found in blood, which suggests that blood repertoires may mirror thyroid immune responses.

In the germline V gene (reference sequence), CDR1 corresponds to LGHDT and CDR2 to YNNKEL. V and J lose 4 bases and 14 bases, and a span of 24 bases separates them. The CDR3 goes from the cysteine to the phenylalanine over 16 residues. Solely the CDR3 DNA is kept, with 48 bases framed from the first base. Amplification of TCR beta CDR3 regions was carried out from RNA transcripts. For the first round of RT-PCR on the TCR CDR3, the HTBI primer set was used together with the Qiagen OneStep RT-PCR kit. A second multiplex PCR round built the libraries, followed by size selection and purification. The libraries were sequenced on an Illumina HiSeq2000 using paired-end 100 bp reads. The authors' pipeline ran thus. SOAPnuke was used to process the raw data, throwing out any read that contained adapters or uncalled bases, had a mean Phred below 15, or lacked an exact constant-primer or identifier match. COPE v1.2.5 was used to merge high-quality paired reads, and clonotypes were defined as unique nucleotide sequences. MiTCR v1.1 was used to align clonotypes to the IMGT TRBV, TRBD and TRBJ reference segments. Only V-J combinations with frequency above 0.0001, covering approximately 99% of repertoires, were analysed. The TCS score was defined as the ratio of F50 (clonal expansion) to E x V (chaos), calculated using BLOSUM62-based TCRdist between CDR3 peptides within each V-J. Welch's t-statistics and random forest reduced roughly 530 V-J features to under 15, which were used in a naive Bayes classifier (R e1071). In TCRdb, the public reads were trimmed at Q25 with fastp and aligned with MiXCR, with productive beta chains retained. For every CDR3 protein sequence, its rows merge into one entry that carries the most common genes and DNA. Here the V and J calls rest on TCRdb's processing, not on the authors' analysis. The sample yields around 290,000 distinct CDR3 sequences; 17% were counted once. The biggest ten clones account for over 50% of the sample.

Ten or more counts support this clonotype. What this receptor recognizes is not known. The input lacks base qualities; no much larger clone sits a single base away. Ophthalmopathy patients had moderately to severely active disease, Clinical Activity Score of at least 3, NOSPECS grade of at least 4, and duration under 3 months. Any patient with an uncontrolled infection, another autoimmune disease, pregnancy or lactation was excluded. Clinical symptoms, serum thyroxine and TRAb, thyroid ultrasound, and orbital computed tomography formed the basis for the diagnoses. PBMCs were isolated from approximately 10 ml of fresh peripheral blood by Ficoll-Paque density gradient centrifugation. Trizol reagent was used to extract total RNA, and RNA quality was then checked on an Agilent 2100 Bioanalyzer.

The sequencing input was blood. The receptor was derived from an older woman with Graves' ophthalmopathy. The chain couples TRBV3-1 to TRBJ1-6, with no confidently assigned D gene. This receptor has the CDR3 CASSPSVPGDFGALHF. At the DNA level, the sequence is TGTGCCAGCAGCCCCTCCGTACCGGGAGACTTCGGGGCCCTCCACTTT. The full variable domain, completed from the reference TRBV3-1 and TRBJ1-6 proteins outside the CDR3, reads DTAVSQTPKYLVTQMGNDKSIKCEQNLGHDTMYWYKQDSKKFLKIMFSYNNKELIINETVPNRFSPKSPDKAHLNLHINSLELGDSAVYFCASSPSVPGDFGALHFGNGTRLTVT.